This TCR beta chain was sequenced in a study of molecular identifiers for immune sequencing clone quantification. This CDR3 comprises 15 residues. Trimming took 0 bases from V and 1 from J, leaving 4 bases between them. Germline loops: CDR1 LGHDT, CDR2 YNNKEL (reference sequence). TCRdb called the PCR reads again in MiXCR, with one record for every CDR3 protein. This sample carries 40,000 to 65,000 distinct CDR3 sequences, about a third of them seen once, and the ten largest clones take 3.5% to 4%. What was sequenced was naive CD8+ T cells from blood, with Jurkat cell RNA spiked in. Subset indicated: FACS-sorted CD8+CD4-CCR7+CD45RA+ naive T cells. The chain couples TRBV3-1 to TRBJ2-6; D is unresolved. This TCR was sampled from a human donor in good health. Some libraries in this study had Jurkat cell RNA spiked in. CDR3 DNA: TGTGCCAGCAGCCAAGACAGATCTGGGGCCAACGTCCTGACTTTC. Its translation is CASSQDRSGANVLTF.